Listed here are 5 T cell receptor beta chains from one sample, sequenced in a study of response to subunit inactivated influenza vaccine. Each CDR3 protein gets one entry after TCRdb re-called the RT-PCR reads with MiXCR. Here the sample spans around 470,000 distinct CDR3 sequences, approximately 6.9% being singletons. The sample was PBMCs from blood, taken less than 30 months after vaccination. Receptor source: a man between 50 and 69 years old who received an inactivated influenza vaccine.

This clonotype was seen at least ten times. The junction does not match germline at one end; this may be a read error. V gene TRBV28 combines with J gene TRBJ2-1, with TRBD1 matching 12 bases. From germline, CDR1 is MDHEN and CDR2 SYDVKM. The CDR3 is made up of 15 amino acids. The chain's CDR3 is CASSSGTGGRDEHFF. The CDR3 coding sequence is TGTGCCAGCAGTTCGGGGACAGGGGGCAGGGATGAGCATTTCTTC.

This clonotype has a handful of counts. The chain employs TRBV7-6 and TRBJ2-7; D unresolved. This CDR3 has 15 amino acids. With 5 bases removed from V and 0 bases from J, the gap between germline ends came to 14 bases. Germline CDR1 reads SGHVS; CDR2 reads FNYEAQ. CDR3 amino acids: CASSLGPDPSYEQYF. The CDR3 nucleotides are TGTGCCAGCAGCCTAGGGCCCGACCCCTCCTACGAGCAGTACTTC. The variable domain in full, with the rest retrieved from reference TRBV7-6 and TRBJ2-7, is GAGVSQSPRYKVTKRGQDVALRCDPISGHVSLYWYRQALGQGPEFLTYFNYEAQQDKSGLPNDRFSAERPEGSISTLTIQRTEQRDSAMYRCASSLGPDPSYEQYFGPGTRLTVT.

This clonotype has at least ten counts. CDR3 loop: CASSFSPRIEPLHF. The DNA of the CDR3 is TGTGCCAGCAGTTTTTCCCCCCGAATTGAACCCCTCCACTTT. This sequence joins TRBV6-5 and TRBJ1-6, with D unclear. Germline V gives CDR1 MNHEY, CDR2 SVGAGI. The germline V and J ends were trimmed by 4 bases and 12 bases, with 16 bases remaining between them. The CDR3 length is 14 residues.

This clonotype was counted ten times or more. The V and J genes are TRBV19 and TRBJ2-3; TRBD1 is a possible D gene (6 bases). Trimming cost V 3 bases and J 8 bases, with 15 bases left between them. Looked up from germline, CDR1 is LNHDA and CDR2 is SQIVND (reference sequence). The CDR3 has 14 residues. CDR3 sequence reads: CASSIDRTQGTQYF. The CDR3 bases are TGTGCCAGTAGTATCGACAGGACCCAGGGTACGCAGTATTTT.

The V call is TRBV4-1, the J call TRBJ2-3, with D possibly called TRBD1 or TRBD2 (6 bases each). Germline V lookup: CDR1 MGHRA, CDR2 YSYEKL. V lost 1 base, J lost 5 bases, and 10 bases lay in between. The CDR3 runs 14 residues. CDR3 nucleotides: TGCGCCAGCAGCCAAGTGGGGGGCGTAGATACGCAGTATTTT. It translates to CASSQVGGVDTQYF.